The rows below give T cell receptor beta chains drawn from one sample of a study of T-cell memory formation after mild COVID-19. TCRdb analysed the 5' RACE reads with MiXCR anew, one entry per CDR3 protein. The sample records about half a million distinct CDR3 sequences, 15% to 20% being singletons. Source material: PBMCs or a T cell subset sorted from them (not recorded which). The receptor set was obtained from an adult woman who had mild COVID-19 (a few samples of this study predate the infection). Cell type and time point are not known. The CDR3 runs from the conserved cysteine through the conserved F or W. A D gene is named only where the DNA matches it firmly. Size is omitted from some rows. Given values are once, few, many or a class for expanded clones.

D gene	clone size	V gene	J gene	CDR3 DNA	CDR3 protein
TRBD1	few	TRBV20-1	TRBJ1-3	TGCAGTGCTAGAGGGGACAGGGCCCGAAACACCATATATTTT	CSARGDRARNTIYF
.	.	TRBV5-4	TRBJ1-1	TGTGCCAGCAGCCGGAACGACAGGAGTGAAGCTTTCTTT	CASSRNDRSEAFF
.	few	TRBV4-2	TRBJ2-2	TGTGCCAGCAGCCGCCCCCCCGACTTGGAAACCGGGGAGCTGTTTTTT	CASSRPPDLETGELFF
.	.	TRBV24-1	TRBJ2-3	TGTGCCACCAGTGATTTGTTACAAGATAGGGATACGCAGTATTTT	CATSDLLQDRDTQYF
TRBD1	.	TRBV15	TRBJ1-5	TGTGCCACCAGCAGCGACAGGGGAATCAATCAGCCCCAGCATTTT	CATSSDRGINQPQHF
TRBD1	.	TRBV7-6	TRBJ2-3	TGTGCCAGCAGCGCCGAGAGGGGGCGGCCTACAGATACGCAGTATTTT	CASSAERGRPTDTQYF
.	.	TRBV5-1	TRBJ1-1	TGCGCCAGCAGCTTCAACAGGAACACTGAAGCTTTCTTT	CASSFNRNTEAFF
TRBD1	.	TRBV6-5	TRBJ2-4	TGTGCCAGCAGTGACAGACAGGGAGTCGGGGACATTCAGTACTTC	CASSDRQGVGDIQYF
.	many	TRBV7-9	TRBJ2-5	TGTGCCAGCAGCCCACTTTTAGAGACCCAGTACTTC	CASSPLLETQYF
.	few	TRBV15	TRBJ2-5	TGTGCCACCAGCAGAGAAATGGAGACCCAGTACTTC	CATSREMETQYF
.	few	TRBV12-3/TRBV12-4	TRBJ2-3	TGTGCCAGCAGTAGGGGTAACACAGATACGCAGTATTTT	CASSRGNTDTQYF
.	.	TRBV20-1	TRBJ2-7	TGCAGTGCTAGAGAAACGGGGGGCCCCTACGAGCAGTACTTC	CSARETGGPYEQYF
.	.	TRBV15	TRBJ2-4	TGTGCCACTTCAAGCGAAAAAAACATTCAGTACTTC	CATSSEKNIQYF
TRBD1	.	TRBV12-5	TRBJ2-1	TGTGCTAGTGCCCTGGGACAGGGAGGAGTCAATGAGCAGTTCTTC	CASALGQGGVNEQFF
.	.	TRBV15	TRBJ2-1	TGTGCCACCAGCAGAGGGCCCGCCAACTACAATGAGCAGTTCTTC	CATSRGPANYNEQFF
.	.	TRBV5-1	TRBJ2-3	TGCGCCAGCACCCGCTTAGGAGGGGACTTCACAGATACGCAGTATTTT	CASTRLGGDFTDTQYF
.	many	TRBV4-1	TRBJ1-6	TGCGCCAGCAGCCAGGAGGACCGAAGGGGATCACCCCTCCACTTT	CASSQEDRRGSPLHF
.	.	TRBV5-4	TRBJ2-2	TGTGCCAGCAGGGCAGGGTGGGCCGGGGAGCTGTTTTTT	CASRAGWAGELFF
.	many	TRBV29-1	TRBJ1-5	TGCAGCGTTAACGAGGGATTTAGCAATCAGCCCCAGCATTTT	CSVNEGFSNQPQHF
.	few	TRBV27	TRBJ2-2	TGTGCCAGCAGTTTAGTACGGACAGATACGAACACCGGGGAGCTGTTTTTT	CASSLVRTDTNTGELFF
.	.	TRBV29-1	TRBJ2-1	TGCAGCGTTGAAGGACCCTTAAGAAACAATGAGCAGTTCTTC	CSVEGPLRNNEQFF
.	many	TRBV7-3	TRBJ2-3	TGTGCCAGCAGTCCCCTGGCTAGCGCAGATACGCAGTATTTT	CASSPLASADTQYF
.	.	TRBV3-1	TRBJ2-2	TGTGCCAGCAGCCCTTGGAGGAACACCGGGGAGCTGTTTTTT	CASSPWRNTGELFF
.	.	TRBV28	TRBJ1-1	TGTGCCAGCAGCCTCCCCCAGGGGCCGAACACTGAAGCTTTCTTT	CASSLPQGPNTEAFF
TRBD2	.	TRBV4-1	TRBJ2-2	TGCGCCAGCAGTCTCCCCGAAGGGACTAGCGGGGGGCCGAGGACCGGGGAGCTGTTTTTT	CASSLPEGTSGGPRTGELFF
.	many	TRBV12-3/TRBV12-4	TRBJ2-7	TGTGCCAGCAGTCGGGACACCTACGAGCAGTACTTC	CASSRDTYEQYF
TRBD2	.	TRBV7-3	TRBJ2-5	TGTGCCAGCAGCTTAGCGGGAGGGTCGGAAGAGACCCAGTACTTC	CASSLAGGSEETQYF
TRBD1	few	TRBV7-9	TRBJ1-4	TGTGCCAGCAGCTCCCCTACCGCCGGGACAGTAGCTAATGAAAAACTGTTTTTT	CASSSPTAGTVANEKLFF
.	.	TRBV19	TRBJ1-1	TGTGCCAGTAGTCTATTCGGGGCAAACCCTGAAGCTTTCTTT	CASSLFGANPEAFF
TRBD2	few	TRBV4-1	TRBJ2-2	TGCGCCAGCAGCCAAGCCCCGATTCGAGCGGGGGGACCCGGGGAGCTGTTTTTT	CASSQAPIRAGGPGELFF
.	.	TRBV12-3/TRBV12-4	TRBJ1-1	TGTGCCAGCAGTTTAATAGACCTGAACACTGAAGCTTTCTTT	CASSLIDLNTEAFF
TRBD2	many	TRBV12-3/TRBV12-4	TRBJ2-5	TGTGCCAGCAGTTTTTCTAGCGGGAGGGCCAAGACCCAGTACTTC	CASSFSSGRAKTQYF
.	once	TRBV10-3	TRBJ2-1	TGTGGCTACGCGGCTTCGCATGAGCAGTTCTTC	CGYAASHEQFF
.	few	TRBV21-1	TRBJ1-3	TGTGCCAGCAGCAAACTAGACAGGGATCCTGGAAACACCATATATTTT	CASSKLDRDPGNTIYF
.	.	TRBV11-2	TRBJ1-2	TGTGCCAGCAGTTCACTTGCGGGGGGCAGGGACTATGGCTACACCTTC	CASSSLAGGRDYGYTF
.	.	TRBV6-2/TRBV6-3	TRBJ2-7	TGTGCCAGCAGATGGGCTATGTCCTACGAGCAGTACTTC	CASRWAMSYEQYF
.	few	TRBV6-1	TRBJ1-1	TGTGCCAGCAGTGAAGAGGTGAACACTGAAGCTTTCTTT	CASSEEVNTEAFF
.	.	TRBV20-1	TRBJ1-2	TGCAGTGCTAGAGGACAGGCCCCTGGCTACACCTTC	CSARGQAPGYTF
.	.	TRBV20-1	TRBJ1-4	TGCAGTGCCACTACCCAGCACTCGACAGCTAATGAAAAACTGTTTTTT	CSATTQHSTANEKLFF
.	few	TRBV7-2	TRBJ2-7	TGTGCCAGCAGTCCAGACAGAAGCCCCTCCTACGAGCAGTACTTC	CASSPDRSPSYEQYF
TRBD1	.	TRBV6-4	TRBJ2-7	TGTGCCAGCAGTGACCCGTCCCGGGACAGGGGAAAACGCGGCGAGCAGTACTTC	CASSDPSRDRGKRGEQYF